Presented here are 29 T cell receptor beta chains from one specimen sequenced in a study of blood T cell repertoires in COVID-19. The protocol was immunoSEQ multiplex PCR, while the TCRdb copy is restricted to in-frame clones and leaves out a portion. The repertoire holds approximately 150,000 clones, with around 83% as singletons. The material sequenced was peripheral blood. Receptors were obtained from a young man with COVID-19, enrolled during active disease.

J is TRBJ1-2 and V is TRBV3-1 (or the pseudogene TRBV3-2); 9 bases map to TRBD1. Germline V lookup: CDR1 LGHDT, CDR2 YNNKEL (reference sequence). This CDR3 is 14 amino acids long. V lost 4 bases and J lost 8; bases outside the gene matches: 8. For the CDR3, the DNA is TGTGCCAGCAGCCGCGATACAGGGGGCTTCGGCTACACCTTC. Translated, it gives CASSRDTGGFGYTF.

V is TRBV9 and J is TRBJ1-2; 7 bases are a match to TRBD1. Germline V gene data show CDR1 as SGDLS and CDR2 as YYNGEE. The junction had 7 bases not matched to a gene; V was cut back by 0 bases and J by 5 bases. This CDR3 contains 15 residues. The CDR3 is CASSVDHSQGYGYTF. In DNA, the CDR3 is TGTGCCAGCAGCGTAGACCACTCACAGGGGTATGGCTACACCTTC.

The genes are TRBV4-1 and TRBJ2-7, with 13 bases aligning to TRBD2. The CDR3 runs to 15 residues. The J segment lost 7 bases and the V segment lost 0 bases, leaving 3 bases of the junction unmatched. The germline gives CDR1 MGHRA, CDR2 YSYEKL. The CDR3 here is CASSQEGTSGTEQYF. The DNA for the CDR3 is TGCGCCAGCAGCCAAGAGGGGACTAGCGGGACGGAGCAGTACTTC.

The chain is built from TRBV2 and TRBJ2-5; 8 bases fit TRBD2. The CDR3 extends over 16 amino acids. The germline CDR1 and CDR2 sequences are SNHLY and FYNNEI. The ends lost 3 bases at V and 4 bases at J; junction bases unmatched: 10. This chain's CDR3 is CASSELAGSLIETQYF. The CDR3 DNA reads TGTGCCAGCAGTGAGTTAGCGGGGAGTCTTATAGAGACCCAGTACTTC.

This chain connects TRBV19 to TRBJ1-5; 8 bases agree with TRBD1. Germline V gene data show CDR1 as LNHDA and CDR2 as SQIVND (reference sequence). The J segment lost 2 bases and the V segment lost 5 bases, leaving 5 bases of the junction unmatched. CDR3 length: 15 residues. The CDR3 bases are TGTGCCAGTAGTCCGACAGGGGCCCGCAATCAGCCCCAGCATTTT. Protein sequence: CASSPTGARNQPQHF.

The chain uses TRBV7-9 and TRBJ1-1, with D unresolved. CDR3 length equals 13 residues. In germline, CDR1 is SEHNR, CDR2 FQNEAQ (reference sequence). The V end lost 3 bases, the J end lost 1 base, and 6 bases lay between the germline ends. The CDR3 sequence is CASSFTKNTEAFF. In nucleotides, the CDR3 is TGTGCCAGCAGCTTTACAAAGAACACTGAAGCTTTCTTT.

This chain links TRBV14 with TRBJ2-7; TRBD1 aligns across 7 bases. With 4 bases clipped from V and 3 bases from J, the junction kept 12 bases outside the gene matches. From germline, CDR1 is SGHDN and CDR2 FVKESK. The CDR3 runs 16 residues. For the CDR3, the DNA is TGTGCCAGCAGCCCGCTGGAAGTCGGGACAGACTACGAGCAGTACTTC. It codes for CASSPLEVGTDYEQYF.

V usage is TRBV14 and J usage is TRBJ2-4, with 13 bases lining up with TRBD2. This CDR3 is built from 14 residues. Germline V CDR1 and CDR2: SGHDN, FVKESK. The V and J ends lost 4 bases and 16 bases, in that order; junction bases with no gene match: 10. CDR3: CASSRDGLAGERYF. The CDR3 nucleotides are TGTGCCAGCAGCCGGGACGGACTAGCGGGAGAGAGATACTTC. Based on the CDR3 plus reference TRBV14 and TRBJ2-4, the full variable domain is EAGVTQFPSHSVIEKGQTVTLRCDPISGHDNLYWYRRVMGKEIKFLLHFVKESKQDESGMPNNRFLAERTGGTYSTLKVQPAELEDSGVYFCASSRDGLAGERYFGAGTRLSVL.

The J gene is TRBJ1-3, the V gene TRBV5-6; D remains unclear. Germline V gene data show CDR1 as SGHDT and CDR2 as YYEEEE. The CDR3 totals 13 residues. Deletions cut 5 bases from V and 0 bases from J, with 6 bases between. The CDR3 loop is CASRRVSGNTIYF. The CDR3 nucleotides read TGTGCCAGCAGGCGCGTCTCTGGAAACACCATATATTTT.

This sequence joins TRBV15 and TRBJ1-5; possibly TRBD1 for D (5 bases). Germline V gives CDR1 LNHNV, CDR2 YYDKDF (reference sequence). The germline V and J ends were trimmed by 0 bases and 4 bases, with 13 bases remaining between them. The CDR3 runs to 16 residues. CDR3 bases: TGTGCCACCAGCAGAGATAACGGACAACCGAATCAGCCCCAGCATTTT. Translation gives CATSRDNGQPNQPQHF.

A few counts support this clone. Here the CDR3 reads CASSLTGMRQFF. For the CDR3, the DNA is TGTGCCAGCAGCTTAACGGGGATGCGGCAGTTCTTC. The chain uses TRBV7-2 and TRBJ2-1; maybe TRBD2 (5 bases). CDR1 SGHTA and CDR2 FQGNSA come from the germline V gene. This CDR3 has 12 residues. V was shortened by 2 bases and J by 12 bases, with 11 bases between the two germline ends.

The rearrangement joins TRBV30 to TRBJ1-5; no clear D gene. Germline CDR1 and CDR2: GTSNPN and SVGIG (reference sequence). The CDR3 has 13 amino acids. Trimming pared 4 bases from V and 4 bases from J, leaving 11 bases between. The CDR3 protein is CAWNLGPNQPQHF. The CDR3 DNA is TGTGCCTGGAACCTGGGCCCTAATCAGCCCCAGCATTTT. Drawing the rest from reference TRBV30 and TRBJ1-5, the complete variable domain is SQTIHQWPATLVQPVGSPLSLECTVEGTSNPNLYWYRQAAGRGLQLLFYSVGIGQISSEVPQNLSASRPQDRQFILSSKKLLLSDSGFYLCAWNLGPNQPQHFGDGTRLSIL.

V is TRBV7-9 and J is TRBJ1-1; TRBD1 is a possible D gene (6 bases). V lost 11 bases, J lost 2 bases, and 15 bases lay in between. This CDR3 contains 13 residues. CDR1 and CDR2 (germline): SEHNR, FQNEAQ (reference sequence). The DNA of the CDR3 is TGTGCCGCTATCAAAGGGGGTAACACTGAAGCTTTCTTT. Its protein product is CAAIKGGNTEAFF.

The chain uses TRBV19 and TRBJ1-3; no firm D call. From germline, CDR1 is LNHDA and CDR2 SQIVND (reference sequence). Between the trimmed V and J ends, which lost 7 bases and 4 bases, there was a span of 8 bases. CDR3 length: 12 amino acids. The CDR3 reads CASMREGNTIYF. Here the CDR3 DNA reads TGTGCCAGTATGCGAGAGGGAAACACCATATATTTT.

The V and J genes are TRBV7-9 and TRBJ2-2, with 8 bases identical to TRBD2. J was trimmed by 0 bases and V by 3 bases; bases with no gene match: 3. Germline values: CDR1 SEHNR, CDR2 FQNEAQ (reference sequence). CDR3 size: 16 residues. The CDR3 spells CASSFQAGANTGELFF. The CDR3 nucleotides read TGTGCCAGCAGCTTCCAAGCGGGAGCGAACACCGGGGAGCTGTTTTTT.

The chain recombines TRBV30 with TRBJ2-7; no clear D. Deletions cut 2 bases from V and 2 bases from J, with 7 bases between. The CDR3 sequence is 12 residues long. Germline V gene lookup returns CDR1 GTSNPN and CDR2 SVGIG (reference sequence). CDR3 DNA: TGTGCCTGGAGTAGCCGTCCCTACGAGCAGTACTTC. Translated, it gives CAWSSRPYEQYF.

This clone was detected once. CDR3 loop: CASSRLAGGGNEQFF. The CDR3 bases are TGCGCCAGCAGTAGACTAGCGGGAGGGGGTAATGAGCAGTTCTTC. This chain joins TRBV10-1 and TRBJ2-1; 14 bases align to TRBD2. Germline V CDR1 and CDR2: WNHNN, SYGVQD (reference sequence). The CDR3 loop spans 15 amino acids. V shed 5 bases, J shed 7 bases, and the junction held 4 bases outside the gene matches.

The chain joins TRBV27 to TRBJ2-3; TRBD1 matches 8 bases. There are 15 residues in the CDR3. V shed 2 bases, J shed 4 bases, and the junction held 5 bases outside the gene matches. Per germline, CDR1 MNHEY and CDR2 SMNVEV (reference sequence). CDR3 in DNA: TGTGCCAGCAGTTTACAGGGGGCCCCCCCAGATACGCAGTATTTT. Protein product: CASSLQGAPPDTQYF.

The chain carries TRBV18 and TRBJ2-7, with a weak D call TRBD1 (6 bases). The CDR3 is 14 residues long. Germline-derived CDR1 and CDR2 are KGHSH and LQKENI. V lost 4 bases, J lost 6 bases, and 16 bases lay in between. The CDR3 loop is CASSQAQGGLEQYF. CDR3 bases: TGTGCCAGCTCACAAGCACAGGGTGGGCTCGAGCAGTACTTC.

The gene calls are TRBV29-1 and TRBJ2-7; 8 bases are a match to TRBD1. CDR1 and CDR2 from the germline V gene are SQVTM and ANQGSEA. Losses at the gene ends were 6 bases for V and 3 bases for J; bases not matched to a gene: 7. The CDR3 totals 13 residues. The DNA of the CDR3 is TGCAGCGTAGCCGGGACAGGCGGCTACGAGCAGTACTTC. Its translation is CSVAGTGGYEQYF.

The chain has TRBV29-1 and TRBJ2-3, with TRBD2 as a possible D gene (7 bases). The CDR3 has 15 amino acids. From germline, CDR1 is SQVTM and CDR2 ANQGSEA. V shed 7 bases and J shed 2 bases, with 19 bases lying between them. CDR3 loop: CSAEGGEGATDTQYF. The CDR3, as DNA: TGCAGCGCTGAGGGGGGGGAAGGCGCCACAGATACGCAGTATTTT.

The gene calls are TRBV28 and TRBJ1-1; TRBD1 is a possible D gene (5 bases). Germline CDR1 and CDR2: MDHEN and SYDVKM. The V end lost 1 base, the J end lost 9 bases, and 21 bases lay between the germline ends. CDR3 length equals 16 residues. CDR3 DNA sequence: TGTGCCAGCAGTTTATTAAGGGGTTGGGGGGGAGCCCAAGCTTTCTTT. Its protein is CASSLLRGWGGAQAFF.

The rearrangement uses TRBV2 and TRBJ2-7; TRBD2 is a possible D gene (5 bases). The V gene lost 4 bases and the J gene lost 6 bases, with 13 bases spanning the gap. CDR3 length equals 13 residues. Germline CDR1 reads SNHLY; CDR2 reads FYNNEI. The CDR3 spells CASSGGSRGEQYF. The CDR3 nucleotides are TGTGCCAGCAGTGGCGGATCCCGGGGCGAGCAGTACTTC.

The CDR3 region is CATSMERISGRGDNEQFF. Here the CDR3 DNA reads TGTGCCACCAGCATGGAGCGGATAAGCGGGAGAGGGGACAATGAGCAGTTCTTC. The chain joins TRBV15 to TRBJ2-1; TRBD2 aligns across 8 bases. The CDR3 consists of 18 residues. After removal of 4 bases from V and 5 bases from J, the junction contained 16 bases not matched to a gene. CDR1 and CDR2 from the germline V gene are LNHNV and YYDKDF (reference sequence). The full variable domain, in which reference TRBV15 and TRBJ2-1 provide the parts outside the CDR3, is DAMVIQNPRYQVTQFGKPVTLSCSQTLNHNVMYWYQQKSSQAPKLLFHYYDKDFNNEADTPDNFQSRRPNTSFCFLDIRSPGLGDTAMYLCATSMERISGRGDNEQFFGPGTRLTVL.

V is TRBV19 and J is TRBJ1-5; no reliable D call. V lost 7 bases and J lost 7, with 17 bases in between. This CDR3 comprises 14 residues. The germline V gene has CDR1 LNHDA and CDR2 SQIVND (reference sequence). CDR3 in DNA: TGTGCCAGTACCCCTGGAAGGCGAGGCCAGCCCCAGCATTTT. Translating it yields CASTPGRRGQPQHF.

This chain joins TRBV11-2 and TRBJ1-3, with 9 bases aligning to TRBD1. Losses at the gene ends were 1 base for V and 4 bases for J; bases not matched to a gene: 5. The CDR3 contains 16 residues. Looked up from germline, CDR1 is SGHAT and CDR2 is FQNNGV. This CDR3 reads CASSLVPDRGGNTIYF. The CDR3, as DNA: TGTGCCAGCAGCTTAGTTCCGGACAGGGGAGGAAACACCATATATTTT.

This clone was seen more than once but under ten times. CDR3 bases: TGTGCCAGCAGCCGGGAGGGAGAGTCCCCCGAGCAGTACTTC. It yields the protein CASSREGESPEQYF. The J gene is TRBJ2-7, the V gene TRBV14; 7 bases line up with TRBD2. Germline loops: CDR1 SGHDN, CDR2 FVKESK. There are 14 residues in the CDR3. After removal of 4 bases from V and 6 bases from J, the junction contained 9 bases not matched to a gene.

As DNA, the CDR3 is TGTGCCAGCAGTTATCAGGGGCAACTCTATGGCTACACCTTC. Protein: CASSYQGQLYGYTF. The chain is built from TRBV2 and TRBJ1-2; TRBD1 might be the D (6 bases). CDR3 length: 14 amino acids. The V and J ends lost 5 bases and 4 bases respectively, with 14 bases between them. CDR1 and CDR2 from the germline V gene are SNHLY and FYNNEI. Looking up the rest from reference TRBV2 and TRBJ1-2 gives the full variable domain: EPEVTQTPSHQVTQMGQEVILRCVPISNHLYFYWYRQILGQKVEFLVSFYNNEISEKSEIFDDQFSVERPDGSNFTLKIRSTKLEDSAMYFCASSYQGQLYGYTFGSGTRLTVV.

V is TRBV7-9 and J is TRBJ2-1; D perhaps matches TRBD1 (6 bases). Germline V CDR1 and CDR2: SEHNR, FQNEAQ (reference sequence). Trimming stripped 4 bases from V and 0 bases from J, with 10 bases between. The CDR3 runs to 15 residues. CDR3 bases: TGTGCCAGCAGCTCCCTGGGGGCCTCCTACAATGAGCAGTTCTTC. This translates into CASSSLGASYNEQFF.